Each of the 2 T cell receptor beta chains below was sequenced from the same sample in a study of blood T cells in healthy people across ages. The second PCR ran about 6 to 11 cycles with a sample-barcoded 5' primer and J-beta primers. One entry per CDR3 protein results from TCRdb running MiXCR on the 5' RACE reads. The repertoire holds around 1,700,000 distinct CDR3 sequences, with under 30% as singletons. The specimen sequenced was blood. Receptors were obtained from a woman under 40 in good health.

In the case of this clonotype: Sequence at one end of the junction differs from germline and may be a read error. The J gene is TRBJ1-3, the V gene TRBV20-1; the match to TRBD1 covers 7 bases. The CDR3 runs to 16 residues. CDR1 is DFQATT and CDR2 is SNEGSKA in the germline V gene (reference sequence). The CDR3 here is CSARDPGGNSENTIYF. The CDR3 region has the DNA TGCAGTGCTAGAGATCCAGGGGGTAACTCTGAAAACACCATATATTTT.

This clonotype was detected many times. V is TRBV18 and J is TRBJ2-5; a weak D match, TRBD1 (6 bases). Germline values: CDR1 KGHSH, CDR2 LQKENI. V was clipped by 2 bases and J by 4 bases, with 17 bases between them. This CDR3 is 16 amino acids long. CDR3 nucleotide sequence: TGTGCCAGCTCACCAACTCGGGACACTGGAACAGAGACCCAGTACTTC. Protein product: CASSPTRDTGTETQYF.